One and the same sample provided the 31 T cell receptor beta chains below, sequenced in a study of vaccination effects on CD4 cells after COVID-19. Assay used: immunoSEQ multiplex PCR; TCRdb lists only in-frame clones, some missing. The sample carries 57,000 or so clones, around 78% recorded once. Before sequencing took place, the ViraFEST assay used viral peptide pools to expand antigen-specific CD4+ T cells. A 10-day culture period preceded the isolation of CD4+ T cells. Everyone in the study got two shots of either the BNT162b2 or mRNA-1273 vaccine. These receptors have no identified antigens. The source was CD4+ T cells from PBMCs cultured with HCoV-229E spike peptides, collected after COVID-19 vaccination. Receptor source: a human donor who received a COVID-19 vaccine.

The V call is TRBV5-1, the J call TRBJ1-2, with a possible D match to TRBD1 (6 bases). Trimming left V 4 bases short and J 4 bases short, with 14 bases between. Germline V CDR1 and CDR2: SGHRS, YFSETQ. The CDR3 loop spans 14 amino acids. In DNA form, the CDR3 reads TGCGCCAGCAGCCTTCGACAGGCCCCCTATGGCTACACCTTC. It codes for CASSLRQAPYGYTF.

This clone was detected only once. The rearrangement uses TRBV5-1 and TRBJ1-1; D might be TRBD1 (6 bases). Trimming pared 4 bases from V and 0 bases from J, leaving 13 bases between. The CDR3 runs to 15 residues. Germline CDR1 reads SGHRS; CDR2 reads YFSETQ. CDR3 sequence reads: CASSRETGLNTEAFF. CDR3 sequence (DNA): TGCGCCAGCAGCCGGGAGACAGGTTTGAACACTGAAGCTTTCTTT.

The rearrangement uses TRBV24-1 and TRBJ1-1; 12 bases are shared with TRBD1. The CDR3 contains 15 residues. The germline V gene has CDR1 KGHDR and CDR2 SFDVKD. V was clipped by 3 bases and J by 6 bases; unmatched bases: 4. CDR3 residues: CATSDPGQGASEAFF. The DNA of the CDR3 is TGTGCCACCAGTGATCCGGGACAGGGGGCATCTGAAGCTTTCTTT.

This chain uses TRBV9 with TRBJ2-5; the match to TRBD2 covers 7 bases. Germline V gene sequence: CDR1 SGDLS, CDR2 YYNGEE. V was clipped by 3 bases and J by 2 bases; unmatched bases: 10. CDR3 size: 16 residues. The CDR3: CASSAGPSGVQETQYF. As DNA, the CDR3 is TGTGCCAGCAGCGCTGGGCCTAGCGGAGTACAAGAGACCCAGTACTTC.

The rearrangement joins TRBV5-1 to TRBJ2-5; D may be TRBD1 or TRBD2 (5 bases each). This CDR3 spans 17 amino acids. The germline V gene has CDR1 SGHRS and CDR2 YFSETQ. V was pared by 2 bases and J by 2 bases, with 19 bases between. The CDR3 here is CASSFNRSGTTQETQYF. The CDR3 DNA sequence: TGCGCCAGCAGCTTCAATCGGTCGGGGACGACACAAGAGACCCAGTACTTC.

In its sample, this clone was seen a few times. The chain links TRBV13 to TRBJ2-2; 7 nucleotides match TRBD1. The germline gives CDR1 PRHDT, CDR2 FYEKMQ (reference sequence). V lost 6 bases to trimming and J lost 2 bases; unmatched junction nucleotides: 3. This CDR3 spans 14 amino acids. The chain's CDR3 is CASRGQSNTGELFF. CDR3 nucleotides: TGTGCCAGCAGGGGACAGAGTAACACCGGGGAGCTGTTTTTT.

This clone occurred once. The genes are TRBV7-8 and TRBJ2-7; a possible D gene is TRBD2 (6 bases). With 5 bases removed from V and 4 bases from J, the gap between germline ends came to 15 bases. CDR1 and CDR2 (germline): SGHVS, FQNEAQ. This CDR3 spans 14 amino acids. This CDR3 reads CASSRDLGLYEQYV. The CDR3 region has the DNA TGTGCCAGCAGCCGTGACTTGGGACTGTACGAGCAGTACGTC.

The chain employs TRBV18 and TRBJ2-3; D perhaps matches TRBD1 (5 bases). The CDR3 totals 14 residues. Germline V gene lookup returns CDR1 KGHSH and CDR2 LQKENI. V lost 5 bases and J lost 0, with 9 bases in between. The CDR3 sequence: CASSVDSSTDTQYF. In nucleotides, the CDR3 is TGTGCCAGCTCAGTCGACAGCAGCACAGATACGCAGTATTTT.

This clone was detected once. The rearrangement links TRBV6-5 to TRBJ2-5, with 10 bases matching TRBD1. The CDR3 totals 15 residues. CDR1 and CDR2 from the germline V gene are MNHEY and SVGAGI. The V segment lost 5 bases and the J segment 4 bases; nucleotides outside the gene matches: 7. The CDR3 sequence is CASSTRDRGSETQYF. DNA for the CDR3: TGTGCCAGCAGTACCCGGGACAGGGGATCAGAGACCCAGTACTTC.

The V call is TRBV19, the J call TRBJ1-5, with 8 positions matching TRBD1. This CDR3 contains 15 residues. With V trimmed by 7 bases and J by 3 bases, 8 bases remained unmatched. The germline V gene encodes CDR1 LNHDA and CDR2 SQIVND (reference sequence). CDR3 bases: TGTGCCAGTAAACCTAGGACAGGGAACAATCAGCCCCAGCATTTT. This encodes CASKPRTGNNQPQHF.

This clone occurred a few times. The chain is built from TRBV18 and TRBJ1-4; D remains unclear. The CDR3 has 13 amino acids. Trimming removed 2 bases from V and 6 bases from J, with 7 bases in between. CDR1 and CDR2 from the germline V gene are KGHSH and LQKENI. This CDR3 is CASSPSGDEKLFF. The DNA for the CDR3 is TGTGCCAGCTCACCATCCGGGGATGAAAAACTGTTTTTT.

V usage is TRBV3-1 (or the pseudogene TRBV3-2) and J usage is TRBJ1-1; unclear D gene. V lost 4 bases to trimming and J lost 0 bases, with 12 bases between them. Germline V gene sequence: CDR1 LGHDT, CDR2 YNNKEL (reference sequence). The CDR3 loop spans 15 amino acids. CDR3 loop: CASSPVLTVNTEAFF. The DNA of the CDR3 is TGTGCCAGCAGCCCCGTTCTGACGGTGAACACTGAAGCTTTCTTT.

This chain uses TRBV6-5 with TRBJ2-3; possibly TRBD1 or TRBD2 for D (7 bases each). The V end was cut by 10 bases, the J end by 8 bases, with 19 bases between. This CDR3 spans 13 amino acids. Germline CDR1 reads MNHEY; CDR2 reads SVGAGI. The CDR3 sequence is CATRETGRGTQYF. The CDR3 DNA is TGTGCCACCCGAGAGACAGGGAGGGGTACGCAGTATTTT.

V usage is TRBV7-3 and J usage is TRBJ2-2; 9 positions match TRBD1. From germline, CDR1 is SGHTA and CDR2 FQGTGA. The CDR3 sequence is 15 residues long. V trimming: 5 bases; J trimming: 6 bases; junction bases outside the gene matches: 7. CDR3 amino acids: CASSSTGGAPGELFF. DNA of the CDR3: TGTGCCAGCAGCAGTACAGGGGGCGCACCCGGGGAGCTGTTTTTT.

The gene calls are TRBV7-2 and TRBJ2-3, with D maybe TRBD2 (5 bases). This CDR3 is 16 amino acids long. V dropped 0 bases and J dropped 0 bases, with 10 bases sitting between them. The germline gives CDR1 SGHTA, CDR2 FQGNSA. The CDR3 protein is CASSLASVGSTDTQYF. The CDR3 DNA follows: TGTGCCAGCAGCTTAGCTAGCGTCGGTAGCACAGATACGCAGTATTTT.

This chain uses TRBV6-2 or TRBV6-3 with TRBJ2-5; TRBD2 aligns across 10 bases. The CDR3 runs 16 residues. V lost 2 bases and J lost 3; bases outside the gene matches: 6. Germline lookup yields CDR1 MNHEY and CDR2 SVGEGT. The DNA of the CDR3 is TGTGCCAGCAGTTACAGAGCGGGGGGGCCGGAAGAGACCCAGTACTTC. It is translated as CASSYRAGGPEETQYF.

This sequence joins TRBV2 and TRBJ1-5; D is undetermined. Germline loops: CDR1 SNHLY, CDR2 FYNNEI. The ends were cut back, 2 bases at V and 3 bases at J, with 11 bases in the middle. The CDR3 sequence is 15 residues long. CDR3 DNA sequence: TGTGCCAGCAGTGAAAACGGGATTGTCAATCAGCCCCAGCATTTT. Translating gives CASSENGIVNQPQHF.

This chain connects TRBV3-1 (or the pseudogene TRBV3-2) to TRBJ1-1; D is perhaps TRBD1 (5 bases). This CDR3 is built from 12 residues. The V gene's germline CDR1 is LGHDT and CDR2 YNNKEL (reference sequence). V was shortened by 8 bases and J by 6 bases, with 13 bases between the two germline ends. The CDR3 bases are TGTGCCAGCGGAGTCCGGGGGTCTGAAGCTTTCTTT. This codes for CASGVRGSEAFF.

The chain links TRBV12-3 or TRBV12-4 to TRBJ1-2; D remains ambiguous. This CDR3 contains 12 residues. Trimming pared 6 bases from V and 0 bases from J, leaving 5 bases between. The CDR3 DNA follows: TGTGCCAGCAGCCGCTCTAACTATGGCTACACCTTC. This gives the protein CASSRSNYGYTF.

This chain connects TRBV18 to TRBJ1-2, with D tentatively TRBD1 (5 bases). Germline CDR1 and CDR2: KGHSH and LQKENI. The CDR3 has 14 amino acids. Trimming left V 0 bases short and J 3 bases short, with 8 bases between. Written as DNA, the CDR3 is TGTGCCAGCTCACCACCGGGCAGGGACTATGGCTACACCTTC. It encodes CASSPPGRDYGYTF.

The V gene is TRBV5-1, the J gene TRBJ2-2; D could derive from TRBD1 or TRBD2 (5 bases each). This CDR3 spans 14 amino acids. The germline gives CDR1 SGHRS, CDR2 YFSETQ. Trimming left V 3 bases short and J 7 bases short, with 13 bases between. CDR3 bases: TGCGCCAGCAGCTACGGGGCCAACGGCGGGGAGCTGTTTTTT. It codes for CASSYGANGGELFF.

The DNA of the CDR3 is TGCGCCAGCAGCTTGGCCAGGGTGGGGGGGAGCGAGACCCAGTACTTC. It codes for CASSLARVGGSETQYF. The chain carries TRBV5-1 and TRBJ2-5, with 7 bases fitting TRBD2. This CDR3 contains 16 residues. V lost 0 bases, J lost 5 bases, and 10 bases stayed unmatched. Germline V lookup: CDR1 SGHRS, CDR2 YFSETQ.

The V and J genes are TRBV28 and TRBJ1-1, with no clear D. This CDR3 is built from 14 residues. Between the trimmed V and J ends, which lost 7 bases and 6 bases, there was a span of 18 bases. Looked up from germline, CDR1 is MDHEN and CDR2 is SYDVKM. The CDR3 DNA sequence: TGTGCCAGCACTGATATGCGAAGGTACTCTGAAGCTTTCTTT. Protein product: CASTDMRRYSEAFF. Complete variable domain (other parts from reference TRBV28 and TRBJ1-1): DVKVTQSSRYLVKRTGEKVFLECVQDMDHENMFWYRQDPGLGLRLIYFSYDVKMKEKGDIPEGYSVSREKKERFSLILESASTNQTSMYLCASTDMRRYSEAFFGQGTRLTVV.

The chain recombines TRBV18 with TRBJ1-1; D unclear. V lost 0 bases and J 3 bases, leaving 8 bases between the germline ends. This CDR3 spans 14 amino acids. Germline assignment: CDR1 KGHSH and CDR2 LQKENI. The CDR3 reads CASSPPGYDTEAFF. The CDR3 bases are TGTGCCAGCTCACCACCTGGGTATGACACTGAAGCTTTCTTT. The entire variable domain, with the rest obtained from reference TRBV18 and TRBJ1-1, is as follows: NAGVMQNPRHLVRRRGQEARLRCSPMKGHSHVYWYRQLPEEGLKFMVYLQKENIIDESGMPKERFSAEFPKEGPSILRIQQVVRGDSAAYFCASSPPGYDTEAFFGQGTRLTVV.

Here the CDR3 reads CASREGQGAYEQYV. In nucleotides, the CDR3 is TGTGCCAGCAGGGAGGGACAGGGCGCCTACGAGCAGTACGTC. V gene TRBV6-5 combines with J gene TRBJ2-7; the match to TRBD1 covers 9 bases. After removal of 6 bases from V and 2 bases from J, the junction contained 5 bases not matched to a gene. The germline gives CDR1 MNHEY, CDR2 SVGAGI. The length of the CDR3 is 14 residues.

The rearrangement links TRBV7-3 to TRBJ2-3; D gene uncertain. This CDR3 has 13 amino acids. Trimming removed 4 bases at V and 3 bases at J, with 8 bases between. From germline, CDR1 is SGHTA and CDR2 FQGTGA. CDR3 protein: CASSSQGTDTQYF. CDR3 in DNA: TGTGCCAGCAGCTCGCAAGGGACAGATACGCAGTATTTT. Full variable domain (remainder filled in from reference TRBV7-3 and TRBJ2-3): GAGVSQTPSNKVTEKGKYVELRCDPISGHTALYWYRQSLGQGPEFLIYFQGTGAADDSGLPNDRFFAVRPEGSVSTLKIQRTERGDSAVYLCASSSQGTDTQYFGPGTRLTVL.

This chain connects TRBV12-3 or TRBV12-4 to TRBJ2-2, with D uncertain. V was cut by 2 bases and J by 4 bases, with 5 bases left in between. The CDR3 extends over 13 amino acids. In DNA form, the CDR3 reads TGTGCCAGCAGTTTATCCCTCACCGGGGAGCTGTTTTTT. Translation: CASSLSLTGELFF.

This chain uses TRBV19 with TRBJ1-1, with D perhaps TRBD1 (6 bases). Germline values: CDR1 LNHDA, CDR2 SQIVND (reference sequence). CDR3 size: 15 residues. V shed 5 bases and J shed 1 base, with 14 bases lying between them. The CDR3 protein is CASSGGQRGNTEAFF. Here the CDR3 DNA reads TGTGCCAGTAGTGGAGGACAGCGTGGGAACACTGAAGCTTTCTTT.

The chain is built from TRBV4-1 and TRBJ2-5, with 9 positions matching TRBD1. V was pared by 1 base and J by 4 bases, with 1 base of the junction left unmatched. The CDR3 sequence is 14 residues long. CDR1 and CDR2 (germline): MGHRA, YSYEKL. Here the CDR3 reads CASSQGTGAETQYF. The DNA of the CDR3 is TGCGCCAGCAGCCAAGGGACAGGGGCAGAGACCCAGTACTTC.

The chain has TRBV5-6 and TRBJ1-2, with D hard to call. This CDR3 has 16 residues. Germline values: CDR1 SGHDT, CDR2 YYEEEE. The V end was cut by 0 bases, the J end by 1 base, with 13 bases between. CDR3 amino acids: CASSLGRRNLNYGYTF. The DNA of the CDR3 is TGTGCCAGCAGCTTGGGACGAAGGAATCTTAACTATGGCTACACCTTC.

This clone was found a few times. The J gene is TRBJ2-1, the V gene TRBV5-1; 11 nucleotides match TRBD2. The CDR3 runs to 15 residues. V lost 2 bases, J lost 7 bases, and 5 bases stayed unmatched. Germline loops: CDR1 SGHRS, CDR2 YFSETQ. This chain's CDR3 is CASSFTSGGGNEQFF. CDR3 nucleotide sequence: TGCGCCAGCAGCTTTACTAGCGGGGGTGGGAATGAGCAGTTCTTC.